Below, 2 T cell receptor beta chains from the same sample are listed, as sequenced in a study of T cells in Graves' hyperthyroidism and ophthalmopathy. RNA transcripts gave rise to amplified TCR beta CDR3 regions. HTBI primers were employed in a first-round RT-PCR of the TCR CDR3. Each CDR3 protein is one row after TCRdb ran MiXCR on the multiplex PCR reads. The sample includes about 610,000 distinct CDR3 sequences, approximately 15% seen only once; the top ten take 3.5% to 4.5%. Sequencing was carried out using blood. The receptors here all came from a woman aged 40 to 50 with Graves' ophthalmopathy.

This clonotype showed up many times. This chain joins TRBV28 and TRBJ1-2, with unresolved D. Germline CDR1 MDHEN, CDR2 SYDVKM. The V end lost 4 bases, the J end lost 2 bases, and 8 bases lay between the germline ends. The CDR3 runs to 13 residues. The CDR3: CASSSSGNYGYTF. The CDR3 DNA reads as TGTGCCAGCAGTTCCTCGGGAAACTATGGCTACACCTTC.

V usage is TRBV28 and J usage is TRBJ2-5, with 10 bases that match TRBD1. Germline trimming cut 6 bases from V and 6 bases from J; bases unmatched to any gene: 7. This CDR3 has 14 residues. CDR1 MDHEN and CDR2 SYDVKM come from the germline V gene. The CDR3 reads CASSSTGGLQTQYF. The CDR3, as DNA: TGTGCCAGCAGCTCGACAGGGGGCCTGCAGACCCAGTACTTC.